The clone carrying this TCR beta chain was observed a handful of times. No antigen is known for it. Germline CDR1 SGHRS, CDR2 YFSETQ. CDR3 length: 15 amino acids. V lost 2 bases, J lost 0 bases, and 4 bases stayed unmatched. To make TCR beta libraries, researchers used iRepertoire HTBI primers and Arm-PCR of CDR3 regions. TCRdb processed the multiplex PCR reads anew with MiXCR; each CDR3 protein has one entry. Here the sample spans about 620,000 distinct CDR3 sequences, roughly 16% being singletons. This sample is drawn from a study of regulatory T cells in long-lasting Graves disease. Time point in this sample: newly diagnosed GD, antithyroid drugs for less than 3 months. PBMCs provided the RNA from which the TCR library was made. Nine milliliters of peripheral blood were drawn into EDTA tubes. Study-wide results and limits: TRBV28, TRBJ1-2 and TRBJ2-5 emerged as the favored segments in persistent disease.

These sequences were also reported in another study, on T cells in Graves' hyperthyroidism and ophthalmopathy. That work contributes: Researchers ran a first-round RT-PCR on the TCR CDR3 using the HTBI primer set.

The source was peripheral blood mononuclear cells (PBMCs), collected at new diagnosis, from a patient treated with antithyroid drugs. The TCR originated in a woman aged 30 to 39 with Graves disease. The chain recombines TRBV5-1 with TRBJ1-1; 7 nucleotides match TRBD1. The CDR3 region is CASSFYRGMNTEAFF. The CDR3 DNA sequence: TGCGCCAGCAGCTTTTACAGGGGCATGAACACTGAAGCTTTCTTT.